In its sample, the clone carrying this T cell receptor (beta chain) was seen a few times. Its specificity is not known. CDR1 is KGHSH and CDR2 is LQKENI in the germline V gene. The CDR3 is 14 amino acids. V was pared by 3 bases and J by 7 bases, with 15 bases between. A CD45RO/CCR7/CD25/CD127/CD95/CD27 panel sorted naive, central memory, regulatory and stem cell-like memory CD4+ cells. Expressed TCRB transcripts were sequenced because the isolated RNA had all been reverse transcribed beforehand. The repertoire was sequenced with immunoSEQ multiplex PCR; TCRdb's copy has only in-frame clones and lacks some. The table records hundreds of thousands of clones, roughly 10% of them present only once. The data belong to a study of beta chain features in type 1 diabetes. Study findings and constraints: Type 1 diabetes patients had moderately but significantly shorter TCRB CDR3s in all four CD4+ subsets. High TCR expression in some cells could lead to their over-representation in cDNA sequencing. It was among patients, rather than healthy donors, that naive, central memory and Treg TCRB repertoires appeared more similar.

Sequenced material: naive CD4+ T cells from blood. This sequence joins TRBV18 and TRBJ1-2, with D perhaps matching TRBD1 (5 bases). The receptor comes from a woman in her late teens or twenties in good health. For the CDR3, the DNA is TGTGCCAGCTCACCGTCGGGGGGAAACGCTGGCTACACCTTC. Residues: CASSPSGGNAGYTF.